Below are 15 T cell receptor beta chains sequenced from a single sample in a study of blood T cell repertoires in COVID-19. Only in-frame clones appear in the TCRdb table, and some are missing; sequencing was by immunoSEQ multiplex PCR. The sample shows about 180,000 clones, under 85% of them seen only once. Sequencing used peripheral blood. These receptors all come from a woman aged 80 or older with acute or convalescent COVID-19.

The chain couples TRBV11-2 to TRBJ1-1; TRBD1 aligns across 7 bases. The V segment lost 4 bases and the J segment 7 bases; nucleotides outside the gene matches: 12. The CDR3 spans 15 residues. Germline CDR1 is SGHAT and CDR2 is FQNNGV. DNA for the CDR3: TGTGCCAGCAGCTCCTGGAAGGGGGCAGTGAGTGAAGCTTTCTTT. Translation gives CASSSWKGAVSEAFF.

V usage is TRBV3-1 (or the pseudogene TRBV3-2) and J usage is TRBJ2-5; a possible D gene is TRBD2 (5 bases). This CDR3 is built from 14 residues. Germline loops: CDR1 LGHDT, CDR2 YNNKEL (reference sequence). V gave up 2 bases and J gave up 0 bases, with 7 bases separating them. CDR3 nucleotides: TGTGCCAGCAGCCAAATGAGGGACCAAGAGACCCAGTACTTC. Its protein product is CASSQMRDQETQYF.

V is TRBV12-5 and J is TRBJ1-2; 10 bases map to TRBD1. V dropped 0 bases and J dropped 4; count of bases not matched to a gene: 8. The CDR3 sequence is 17 residues long. From germline, CDR1 is LGHNT and CDR2 FRNRAP. CDR3: CASGLVLDRGLGYGYTF. The CDR3 coding sequence is TGTGCTAGTGGTTTGGTACTTGACAGGGGGCTAGGCTATGGCTACACCTTC.

This clone was counted a few times. The V gene is TRBV30, the J gene TRBJ2-3, with TRBD2 matching 8 bases. V was pared by 6 bases and J by 0 bases, with 2 bases of the junction left unmatched. Germline-derived CDR1 and CDR2 are GTSNPN and SVGIG (reference sequence). The CDR3 sequence is 13 residues long. The CDR3 spells CACSGSSTDTQYF. CDR3 nucleotide sequence: TGTGCCTGCAGCGGGAGCAGCACAGATACGCAGTATTTT.

V and J are TRBV3-1 (or the pseudogene TRBV3-2) and TRBJ2-1; perhaps TRBD1 as D (7 bases). The CDR3 consists of 14 residues. Trimming shortened V by 8 bases and J by 5 bases, and 16 bases separated the two germline ends. From germline, CDR1 is LGHDT and CDR2 YNNKEL (reference sequence). CDR3 sequence: CASGGGGRHNEQFF. CDR3 in DNA: TGTGCCAGCGGAGGGGGCGGGCGACACAATGAGCAGTTCTTC.

This rearrangement joins TRBV19 to TRBJ2-3; 7 bases are a match to TRBD1. V was pared by 3 bases and J by 5 bases, with 11 bases of the junction left unmatched. CDR1 is LNHDA, CDR2 SQIVND, per germline (reference sequence). The length of the CDR3 is 16 residues. DNA of the CDR3: TGTGCCAGTAGTATCGGACAGGCTTTGCAGGGAGATACGCAGTATTTT. Amino acid sequence: CASSIGQALQGDTQYF.

This clone was seen a handful of times. The V and J genes are TRBV3-1 (or the pseudogene TRBV3-2) and TRBJ1-2; 12 bases are a match to TRBD1. Unmatched junction bases numbered 11, after V lost 4 bases and J lost 8 bases. The CDR3 covers 16 residues. CDR1 and CDR2 from the germline V gene are LGHDT and YNNKEL (reference sequence). CDR3 nucleotide sequence: TGTGCCAGCAGCCGAAGCTCCGGGACAGGGGGCGGCGGCTACACCTTC. Translation: CASSRSSGTGGGGYTF.

The gene calls are TRBV27 and TRBJ1-4, with 9 bases lining up with TRBD1. The CDR3 is 14 residues long. J gave up 5 bases and V 4 bases, and 2 bases lay outside the gene matches. Germline values: CDR1 MNHEY, CDR2 SMNVEV (reference sequence). The CDR3 reads CASSSGTGNEKLFF. DNA of the CDR3: TGTGCCAGCAGTTCCGGGACAGGGAATGAAAAACTGTTTTTT.

The gene calls are TRBV5-1 and TRBJ1-2; 10 bases line up with TRBD1. The CDR3 is 14 residues long. The trim removed 3 bases at V and 4 bases at J, leaving 3 bases unmatched. Germline CDR1 is SGHRS and CDR2 is YFSETQ. CDR3 amino acids: CASSSGTGAYGYTF. The CDR3 DNA is TGCGCCAGCAGCTCCGGGACAGGGGCCTATGGCTACACCTTC.

This clone has only a few counts. The chain links TRBV5-4 to TRBJ2-1, with a weak D call TRBD2 (6 bases). Germline V lookup: CDR1 SGHNT, CDR2 YYREEE (reference sequence). Trimming pared 2 bases from V and 2 bases from J, leaving 11 bases between. The CDR3 loop spans 15 amino acids. The CDR3 nucleotides are TGTGCCAGCAGCTTAACGGTAGCGGCCTACAATGAGCAGTTCTTC. It encodes CASSLTVAAYNEQFF.

The CDR3 region has the DNA TGTGCCAGCAGCCCCTTTAGGGGCCAAGAGACCCAGTACTTC. Translated: CASSPFRGQETQYF. The V call is TRBV7-8, the J call TRBJ2-5, with D possibly matching TRBD1 (5 bases). Trimming took 5 bases from V and 1 from J, leaving 11 bases between them. The CDR3 is 14 residues long. Germline CDR1 reads SGHVS; CDR2 reads FQNEAQ.

This sequence joins TRBV5-6 and TRBJ1-2; D possibly corresponds to TRBD1 (6 bases). Germline assignment: CDR1 SGHDT and CDR2 YYEEEE. The CDR3 extends over 14 amino acids. Trimming removed 4 bases from V and 5 bases from J, with 15 bases in between. CDR3 sequence reads: CASSQGGFGYGYTF. The CDR3 bases are TGTGCCAGCAGCCAAGGGGGATTCGGGTATGGCTACACCTTC.

The V and J genes are TRBV7-9 and TRBJ1-2; 10 bases fit TRBD1. Trimming removed 1 base from V and 6 bases from J; junction bases left unmatched: 5. Per the germline V gene, CDR1 is SEHNR and CDR2 is FQNEAQ (reference sequence). This CDR3 contains 15 residues. The CDR3 DNA is TGTGCCAGCAGCTTAGTGACAGGGGGCGGGAATGGCTACACCTTC. As protein: CASSLVTGGGNGYTF.

This clone was found a few times. V usage is TRBV10-3 and J usage is TRBJ1-3, with D perhaps TRBD1 (5 bases). V was trimmed by 11 bases and J by 0 bases, leaving 14 bases between them. Germline V gives CDR1 ENHRY, CDR2 SYGVKD. The CDR3 runs 14 residues. The CDR3: CAARPGDSGNTIYF. CDR3 in DNA: TGTGCCGCCCGTCCGGGGGACTCTGGAAACACCATATATTTT.

The V and J genes are TRBV10-1 and TRBJ2-1; TRBD1 matches 8 bases. V gave up 0 bases and J gave up 7 bases; unmatched junction bases: 8. This CDR3 has 16 residues. Germline CDR1 is WNHNN and CDR2 is SYGVQD (reference sequence). The DNA of the CDR3 is TGCGCCAGCAGTGAGTCGTGGCAGGGGGCAAGAAATGAGCAGTTCTTC. Translating it yields CASSESWQGARNEQFF.